Given below is one T cell receptor (beta chain) in context. The antigen is undetermined. Both 60 Vbeta primers and 13 Jbeta primers went into the PCR. The data were produced by immunoSEQ multiplex PCR, yet TCRdb's version contains in-frame clones alone and is incomplete. The sample records around 130,000 clones, 75% to 85% being singletons. The sample is drawn from a study of cytomegalovirus exposure and HLA in healthy donors. Study summary: Under 85% of around 390 genotyped donors fell in the Caucasian-associated ancestry cluster.

Broader study findings: Most of the CMV-associated TCR beta chains (in a later analysis) appeared to be HLA-restricted. A later analysis reportedly found that, within productive TCRs, an Asian-associated ancestry cluster had fewer N-insertions than the mean observed across the roughly 700 donors.

Between the trimmed V and J ends, which lost 2 bases and 5 bases, there was a span of 10 bases. This CDR3 has 13 amino acids. Germline-derived CDR1 and CDR2 are GTSNPN and SVGIG (reference sequence). The sequence derives from a man aged 40-50 years in good health and CMV-seronegative. This chain uses TRBV30 with TRBJ1-5, with D possibly TRBD1 on 5 matching bases. The material sequenced was PBMCs. The CDR3 spells CAWSTGLHQPQHF. The CDR3 bases are TGTGCCTGGAGTACAGGTTTGCATCAGCCCCAGCATTTT.